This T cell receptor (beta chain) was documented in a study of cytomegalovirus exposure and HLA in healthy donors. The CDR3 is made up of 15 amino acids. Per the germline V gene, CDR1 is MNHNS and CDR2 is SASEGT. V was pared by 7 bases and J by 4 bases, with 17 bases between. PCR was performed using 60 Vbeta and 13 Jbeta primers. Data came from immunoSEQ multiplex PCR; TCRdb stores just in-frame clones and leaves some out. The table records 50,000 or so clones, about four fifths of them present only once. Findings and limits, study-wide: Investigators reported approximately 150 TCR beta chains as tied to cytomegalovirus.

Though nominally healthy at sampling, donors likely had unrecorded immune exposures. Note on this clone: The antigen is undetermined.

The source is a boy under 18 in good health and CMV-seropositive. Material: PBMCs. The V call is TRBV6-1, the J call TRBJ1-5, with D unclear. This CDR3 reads CASIEGMVRNQPQHF. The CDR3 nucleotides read TGTGCCAGCATCGAGGGAATGGTAAGGAATCAGCCCCAGCATTTT.